The 12 T cell receptor beta chains in this list originate from one sample, sequenced in a study of shared clonotypes between healthy human individuals. The method was immunoSEQ multiplex PCR; TCRdb's version includes in-frame clones alone and lacks a portion of them. The table shows roughly 2 million clones, with 90% to 95% occurring only once. Sequenced: naive CD4+ T cells sorted from blood. Subset defined: CD45RA+ positively selected. These receptors came from a man aged 18 to 29 in good health.

The chain is built from TRBV7-2 and TRBJ2-7; D remains ambiguous. CDR3 length equals 14 residues. In germline, CDR1 is SGHTA, CDR2 FQGNSA. V dropped 5 bases and J dropped 5 bases, with 16 bases sitting between them. In DNA form, the CDR3 reads TGTGCCAGCAGCCCCGTCCCCCCTACTGACGAGCAGTACTTC. Its protein product is CASSPVPPTDEQYF.

The V and J genes are TRBV25-1 and TRBJ1-6, with D maybe TRBD1 (6 bases). Germline CDR1 MGHDK, CDR2 SYGVNS. V was cut by 6 bases and J by 3 bases, with 12 bases left in between. The CDR3 loop spans 15 amino acids. The CDR3 loop reads CASSQTGFYNSPLHF. The DNA of the CDR3 is TGTGCCAGCAGCCAGACAGGATTCTATAATTCACCCCTCCACTTT.

In its sample, this clone was seen once. The rearrangement joins TRBV5-6 to TRBJ2-5; a possible D gene is TRBD2 (6 bases). Germline V gene sequence: CDR1 SGHDT, CDR2 YYEEEE. Trimming removed 5 bases from V and 5 bases from J, with 13 bases in between. This CDR3 is built from 13 residues. CDR3 nucleotide sequence: TGTGCCAGCAGACAGACTAGTTCGGAGACCCAGTACTTC. Its translation: CASRQTSSETQYF.

This sequence joins TRBV6-6 and TRBJ1-6; no reliable D call. Germline V CDR1 and CDR2: MNHNY, SVGAGI (reference sequence). V lost 6 bases and J 6 bases, leaving 15 bases between the germline ends. The CDR3 has 15 residues. This chain's CDR3 is CASSPSLAGNSPLHF. CDR3 coding DNA: TGTGCCAGCAGCCCCTCTCTAGCCGGTAATTCACCCCTCCACTTT.

V usage is TRBV30 and J usage is TRBJ1-3; D is uncertain. The CDR3 extends over 14 amino acids. The germline V gene encodes CDR1 GTSNPN and CDR2 SVGIG (reference sequence). Trimming took 4 bases from V and 0 from J, leaving 10 bases between them. CDR3: CAWTVGHSGNTIYF. The CDR3 coding sequence is TGTGCCTGGACCGTCGGGCACTCTGGAAACACCATATATTTT. The variable domain in full, completed from reference TRBV30 and TRBJ1-3, reads SQTIHQWPATLVQPVGSPLSLECTVEGTSNPNLYWYRQAAGRGLQLLFYSVGIGQISSEVPQNLSASRPQDRQFILSSKKLLLSDSGFYLCAWTVGHSGNTIYFGEGSWLTVV.

The chain employs TRBV9 and TRBJ2-7, with D perhaps TRBD2 (6 bases). V was clipped by 0 bases and J by 3 bases, with 13 bases between them. The CDR3 consists of 15 residues. Germline-derived CDR1 and CDR2 are SGDLS and YYNGEE. For the CDR3, the DNA is TGTGCCAGCAGCGTAGACACTAGCCCTCGCTACGAGCAGTACTTC. Translated, it gives CASSVDTSPRYEQYF.

A word on this clone: One base away lies a much larger clone, so this may be a sequencing read error. The sample has other DNA sequences that encode this CDR3 too. The gene calls are TRBV30 and TRBJ1-6, with a tentative D call TRBD1 (5 bases). There are 15 residues in the CDR3. Per germline, CDR1 GTSNPN and CDR2 SVGIG (reference sequence). The CDR3 loop reads CAWSVTTGGNSPLHF. Here the CDR3 DNA reads TGCGCCTGGAGTGTAACGACCGGGGGGAATTCACCCCTCCACTTT.

J is TRBJ1-1 and V is TRBV6-4, with unresolved D. V was clipped by 0 bases and J by 1 base, with 3 bases between them. The germline gives CDR1 MRHNA, CDR2 SNTAGT. The CDR3 covers 13 residues. CDR3 bases: TGTGCCAGCAGTGACTCCGGGAACACTGAAGCTTTCTTT. It is translated as CASSDSGNTEAFF.

The chain couples TRBV18 to TRBJ1-4; D is possibly TRBD1 (6 bases). Looked up from germline, CDR1 is KGHSH and CDR2 is LQKENI. This CDR3 is built from 16 residues. Between the trimmed V and J ends, which lost 1 base and 0 bases, there was a span of 9 bases. CDR3 amino acids: CASSPLGQTTNEKLFF. CDR3 sequence (DNA): TGTGCCAGCTCACCACTTGGACAGACAACTAATGAAAAACTGTTTTTT.

V and J are TRBV6-5 and TRBJ2-7; 7 bases map to TRBD1. Germline CDR1 reads MNHEY; CDR2 reads SVGAGI. This CDR3 has 14 amino acids. The ends lost 2 bases at V and 2 bases at J; junction bases unmatched: 3. As DNA, the CDR3 is TGTGCCAGCAGTTACCTGGGACAGACCTACGAGCAGTACTTC. Translated: CASSYLGQTYEQYF.

The chain is built from TRBV10-3 and TRBJ2-7; D is perhaps TRBD2 (5 bases). V gave up 2 bases and J gave up 5 bases, with 13 bases separating them. The V gene's germline CDR1 is ENHRY and CDR2 SYGVKD. The CDR3 runs to 14 residues. The CDR3 sequence: CAISEGGRVDEQYF. The CDR3 region has the DNA TGTGCCATCAGTGAGGGAGGTCGAGTCGACGAGCAGTACTTC.

The chain recombines TRBV10-3 with TRBJ1-1; D is undetermined. CDR3 length equals 13 residues. Germline CDR1 is ENHRY and CDR2 is SYGVKD. The V end lost 7 bases, the J end lost 0 bases, and 9 bases lay between the germline ends. CDR3 in DNA: TGTGCCATCACCGGGATGATGAACACTGAAGCTTTCTTT. As protein: CAITGMMNTEAFF.